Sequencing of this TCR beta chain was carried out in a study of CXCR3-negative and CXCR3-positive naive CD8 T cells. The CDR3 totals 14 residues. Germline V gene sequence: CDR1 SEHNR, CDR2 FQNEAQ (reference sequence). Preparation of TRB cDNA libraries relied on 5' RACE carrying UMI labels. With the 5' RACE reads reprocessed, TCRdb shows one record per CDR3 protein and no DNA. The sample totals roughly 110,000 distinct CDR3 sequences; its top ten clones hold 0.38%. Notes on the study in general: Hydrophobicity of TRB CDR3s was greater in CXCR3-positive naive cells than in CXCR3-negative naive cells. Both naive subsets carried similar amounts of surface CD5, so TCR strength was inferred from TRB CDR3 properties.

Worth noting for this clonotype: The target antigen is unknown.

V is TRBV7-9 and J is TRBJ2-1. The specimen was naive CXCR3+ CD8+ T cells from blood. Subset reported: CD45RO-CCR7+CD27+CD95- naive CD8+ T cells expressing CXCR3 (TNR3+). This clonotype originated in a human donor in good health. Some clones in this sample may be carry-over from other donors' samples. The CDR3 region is CASSPQDSYNEQFF. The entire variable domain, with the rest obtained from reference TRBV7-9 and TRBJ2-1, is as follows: DTGVSQNPRHKITKRGQNVTFRCDPISEHNRLYWYRQTLGQGPEFLTYFQNEAQLEKSRLLSDRFSAERPKGSFSTLEIQRTEQGDSAMYLCASSPQDSYNEQFFGPGTRLTVL.